The TCR beta chain described here comes from a study of T cells in Graves' hyperthyroidism and ophthalmopathy. Clinical symptoms, serum thyroxine and TRAb, thyroid ultrasound and orbital computed tomography together formed the diagnostic basis. This clonotype was observed at least ten times. TCR beta CDR3 regions were amplified from RNA. The HTBI primer set drove a first-round RT-PCR of the TCR CDR3. TCRdb fed the multiplex PCR reads into MiXCR, producing one record per CDR3 protein. This table has roughly 560,000 distinct CDR3 sequences, roughly 14% appearing once. The source of this sequence is a middle-aged woman with Graves' ophthalmopathy. The sample comprised blood.

The CDR3 sequence: CAWRRDGGTDTGELFF. In DNA, the CDR3 is TGTGCCTGGCGGCGCGATGGGGGGACAGACACCGGGGAGCTGTTTTTT. The genes are TRBV30 and TRBJ2-2; tentatively, D is TRBD1 (7 bases). V shed 5 bases and J shed 3 bases, with 19 bases lying between them. There are 16 residues in the CDR3. Germline V gene data show CDR1 as GTSNPN and CDR2 as SVGIG (reference sequence).